The 8 T cell receptor beta chains given below trace back to one sample, sequenced in a study of vaccination and CD4 T cells after COVID-19. The sample's time point: late sampling 161 to 241 days after vaccination in a few convalescent patients. TCRdb called the PCR reads again in MiXCR, with one record for every CDR3 protein. This table holds some 29,000 distinct CDR3 sequences, roughly 45% found once. The sample here was CD4+ T cells from blood, taken about 7 months after SARS-CoV-2 vaccination. The receptors originated from a human donor who had recovered from COVID-19.

The chain is built from TRBV27 and TRBJ2-3; D possibly corresponds to TRBD2 (6 bases). Germline CDR1 MNHEY, CDR2 SMNVEV (reference sequence). The CDR3 totals 15 residues. Trimming removed 7 bases at V and 1 base at J, with 15 bases between. CDR3 protein: CASTPGGWGTDTQYF. The CDR3 nucleotides are TGTGCCAGCACTCCTGGGGGGTGGGGCACAGATACGCAGTATTTT.

A note on this clonotype: The junction differs from germline at one of its ends, possibly a read error. The V call is TRBV7-4, the J call TRBJ1-2; 7 bases map to TRBD1. The CDR3 covers 17 residues. Germline V gene data show CDR1 as SGHVT and CDR2 as SQSDAQ. The CDR3 reads CASSLEKFRDSLSGHPF. The CDR3 nucleotides read TGTGCCAGCAGCTTAGAGAAGTTCCGGGACAGCTTGAGCGGGCATCCCTTC. The variable domain in full, completed from reference TRBV7-4 and TRBJ1-2, reads GAGVSQSPRYKVAKRGRDVALRCDSISGHVTLYWYRQTLGQGSEVLTYSQSDAQRDKSGRPSGRFSAERPERSVSTLKIQRTEQGDSAVYLCASSLEKFRDSLSGHPFGSGTRLTVV.

This clonotype was seen just once. The chain links TRBV5-1 to TRBJ2-1, with 13 bases lining up with TRBD2. The CDR3 extends over 16 amino acids. The V gene end was trimmed by 4 bases and the J gene end by 8 bases; junction bases not matched to a gene: 9. CDR1 is SGHRS, CDR2 YFSETQ, per germline. CDR3 amino acids: CASSPWTSGSEDEQFF. The CDR3 nucleotides are TGCGCCAGCAGCCCTTGGACTAGCGGGAGTGAGGATGAGCAGTTCTTC.

This clonotype was seen a handful of times. V gene TRBV4-1 combines with J gene TRBJ1-5; D is perhaps TRBD1 (5 bases). The V gene's germline CDR1 is MGHRA and CDR2 YSYEKL. The V end was cut by 0 bases, the J end by 6 bases, with 18 bases between. This CDR3 is 17 amino acids long. Written as DNA, the CDR3 is TGCGCCAGCAGCCAAGATCGGGCTGCTGGGGCAGCTCAGCCCCAGCATTTT. This sequence encodes CASSQDRAAGAAQPQHF.

This clonotype was seen only a few times. The rearrangement uses TRBV7-8 and TRBJ1-1; 10 nucleotides agree with TRBD1. CDR3 length: 16 amino acids. Trimming cost V 5 bases and J 3 bases; bases outside gene matches: 9. CDR1 is SGHVS and CDR2 is FQNEAQ in the germline V gene. CDR3 residues: CASSLDRGRRDTEAFF. The CDR3 DNA sequence: TGTGCCAGCAGCCTGGACAGGGGGAGAAGGGACACTGAAGCTTTCTTT.

The rearrangement uses TRBV7-2 and TRBJ2-3; 8 positions match TRBD2. After removal of 4 bases from V and 3 bases from J, the junction contained 6 bases not matched to a gene. The CDR3 spans 15 residues. The germline gives CDR1 SGHTA, CDR2 FQGNSA. In nucleotides, the CDR3 is TGTGCCAGCAGCTGGGGCGGGAGGTTAACAGATACGCAGTATTTT. Its translation: CASSWGGRLTDTQYF.

There are a few counts of this clonotype. In DNA, the CDR3 is TGTGCCAGCAGCTTAGCATCTTTGACTTATCAGCAGTTCTTC. Amino acids: CASSLASLTYQQFF. The chain carries TRBV7-9 and TRBJ2-1, with D hard to call. V lost 0 bases to trimming and J lost 11 bases, with 14 bases between them. The CDR3 is 14 amino acids. CDR1 and CDR2 from the germline V gene are SEHNR and FQNEAQ (reference sequence).

The chain is built from TRBV7-3 and TRBJ2-3, with D unclear. From germline, CDR1 is SGHTA and CDR2 FQGTGA. Trimming removed 5 bases from V and 0 bases from J, with 9 bases in between. This CDR3 region has 14 residues. Here the CDR3 DNA reads TGTGCCAGCAGCCCGTCAACTAGCACAGATACGCAGTATTTT. Its protein is CASSPSTSTDTQYF.